This record looks at one T cell receptor beta chain sequence and its context. Its specificity is not known. The sample originates from a study of T cell responses to AZD1222 COVID-19 vaccine. The study's findings and limits: After the peak T cell response, and only then, were repertoires sampled. Donors were chiefly white British, with a greater number of females, and clonal diversity was perhaps underestimated.

Only in-frame clones appear in the TCRdb table, and some are missing; sequencing was by immunoSEQ multiplex PCR. The data hold approximately 100,000 clones, with about 86% observed a single time. The length of the CDR3 is 15 residues. Looked up from germline, CDR1 is SGHTA and CDR2 is FQGTGA. The germline V and J ends were trimmed by 5 bases and 0 bases, with 11 bases remaining between them. The source was peripheral blood, collected on day 0 of AZD1222 vaccination. The rearrangement joins TRBV7-3 to TRBJ2-1, with D possibly matching TRBD1 (5 bases). The receptor was isolated from an adult in good health. The CDR3 nucleotides are TGTGCCAGCAGCATAGACAGTAGCTCCTACAATGAGCAGTTCTTC. This gives the protein CASSIDSSSYNEQFF.